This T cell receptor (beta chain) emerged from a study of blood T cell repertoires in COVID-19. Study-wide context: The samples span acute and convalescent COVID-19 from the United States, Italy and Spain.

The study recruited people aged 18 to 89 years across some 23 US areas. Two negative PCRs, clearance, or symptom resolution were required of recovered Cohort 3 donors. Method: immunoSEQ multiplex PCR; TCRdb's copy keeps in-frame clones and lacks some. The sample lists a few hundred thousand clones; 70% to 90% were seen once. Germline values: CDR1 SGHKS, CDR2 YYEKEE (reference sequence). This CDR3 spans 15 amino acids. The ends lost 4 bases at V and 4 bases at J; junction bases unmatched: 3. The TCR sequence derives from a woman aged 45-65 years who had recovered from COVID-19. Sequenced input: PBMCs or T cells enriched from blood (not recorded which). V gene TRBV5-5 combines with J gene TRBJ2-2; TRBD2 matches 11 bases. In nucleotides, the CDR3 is TGTGCCAGCAGCCTACTAGCGGGAGTCACCGGGGAGCTGTTTTTT. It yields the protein CASSLLAGVTGELFF.